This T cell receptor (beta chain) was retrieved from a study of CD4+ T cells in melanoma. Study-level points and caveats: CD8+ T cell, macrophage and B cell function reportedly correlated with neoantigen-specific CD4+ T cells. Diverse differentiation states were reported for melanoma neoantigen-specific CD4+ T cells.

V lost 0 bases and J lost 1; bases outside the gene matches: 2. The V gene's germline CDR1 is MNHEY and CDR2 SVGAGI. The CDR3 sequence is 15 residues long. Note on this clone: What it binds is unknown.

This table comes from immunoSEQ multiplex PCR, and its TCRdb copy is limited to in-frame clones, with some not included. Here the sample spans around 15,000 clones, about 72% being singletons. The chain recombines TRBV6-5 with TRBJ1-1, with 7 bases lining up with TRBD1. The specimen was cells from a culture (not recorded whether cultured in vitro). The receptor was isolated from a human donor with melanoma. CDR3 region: CASSYSGGANTEAFF. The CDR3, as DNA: TGTGCCAGCAGTTACTCAGGGGGCGCGAACACTGAAGCTTTCTTT.